The clone carrying this T cell receptor beta chain has just a few counts. This sample was taken from a study of cytomegalovirus exposure and HLA in healthy donors. The primer mix had 60 Vbeta and 13 Jbeta primers. Repertoires were generated with immunoSEQ multiplex PCR, while TCRdb's copy carries only in-frame clones and drops some. The sample includes about 43,000 clones, 51% seen only once; the top ten take 6%. V trimming: 5 bases; J trimming: 7 bases; junction bases outside the gene matches: 6. Looked up from germline, CDR1 is SEHNR and CDR2 is FQNEAQ (reference sequence). The CDR3 is made up of 13 amino acids.

The chain is built from TRBV7-9 and TRBJ2-7; 9 positions agree with TRBD1. Sequencing was performed on PBMCs. The TCR comes from a man in his 60s in good health and CMV-seronegative. The CDR3 region has the DNA TGTGCCAGCAGCACAGGGGGCCATGGGGAGCAGTACTTC. Protein: CASSTGGHGEQYF.